This TCR beta chain was sequenced for a study of identifying expanded T cells in peripheral blood. TCRdb keeps only in-frame clones here, not all; method: immunoSEQ multiplex PCR. This table holds roughly 90,000 clones, 70% to 90% found once. On this clone itself: Its antigen is unknown.

The CDR3 spans 15 residues. V was shortened by 6 bases and J by 12 bases, with 24 bases between the two germline ends. Germline CDR1 KGHSH, CDR2 LQKENI. General study results and limits: Differentially abundant clones: roughly 1.2 between replicates, 15 to 17 at approximately 14 days, less than 25 at four. Variance in clone template counts between roughly two-week samples significantly increased with total template count across all healthy donors.

Healthy donors had no documented immune events, such as infections, while sampled. The chain employs TRBV18 and TRBJ2-1; no definite D call. What was sequenced was blood. This TCR came from a person aged 18 to 75 in good health. DNA of the CDR3: TGTGCCAGCTCCCGGGCGGCCCCTACAATGGCGGTGCAGTTCTTC. Translating it yields CASSRAAPTMAVQFF.